These T cell receptor beta chains were read from a single sample in a study of cytomegalovirus exposure and HLA in healthy donors. Using immunoSEQ multiplex PCR, the repertoire was profiled, and TCRdb retains in-frame clones only, with some absent. In all, the sample yields roughly 120,000 clones. Material for sequencing was PBMCs. Receptors were obtained from a man aged 35-49 years in good health and CMV-seronegative. The CDR3 runs from the conserved cysteine through the conserved F or W. Each record gives: V gene, J gene, D gene, CDR3 DNA, CDR3 protein. A D gene is named only where the DNA matches it firmly.

V gene: TRBV30; J gene: TRBJ2-7; D gene: TRBD1; CDR3 DNA: TGTGCCTGGAGCCACAGGGGGCTGGGCGAGCAGTACTTC; CDR3 protein: CAWSHRGLGEQYF
V gene: TRBV9; J gene: TRBJ2-1; D gene: TRBD2; CDR3 DNA: TGTGCCAGCAGCGTAAGCCTAGCGGGAGGGGGAGCCTCCTACAATGAGCAGTTCTTC; CDR3 protein: CASSVSLAGGGASYNEQFF
V gene: TRBV10-3; J gene: TRBJ1-1; D gene: TRBD1; CDR3 DNA: TGTGCCATCAGAGGGACAGGGGATCTGCTGAACACTGAAGCTTTCTTT; CDR3 protein: CAIRGTGDLLNTEAFF
V gene: TRBV11-3; J gene: TRBJ2-5; D gene: .; CDR3 DNA: TGTGCCAGCAGCTCACAGGGCCCGGTGAAGACCCAGTACTTC; CDR3 protein: CASSSQGPVKTQYF
V gene: TRBV19; J gene: TRBJ1-5; D gene: TRBD1; CDR3 DNA: TGTGCCACCCAGAGGGGGACAGGCAGCAATCAGCCCCAGCATTTT; CDR3 protein: CATQRGTGSNQPQHF
V gene: TRBV11-2; J gene: TRBJ2-7; D gene: TRBD2; CDR3 DNA: TGTGCCAGCAGCTTAGGCGGGGGGCTAGGAGGCGAGCAGTACTTC; CDR3 protein: CASSLGGGLGGEQYF
V gene: TRBV10-3; J gene: TRBJ2-3; D gene: .; CDR3 DNA: TGTGCCATCAGCCCTCTGAGGGCGGGACCCACAGATACGCAGTATTTT; CDR3 protein: CAISPLRAGPTDTQYF
V gene: TRBV27; J gene: TRBJ1-2; D gene: .; CDR3 DNA: TGTGCCAGCAGTTTCGGAGGGCAACCCTATGGCTACACCTTC; CDR3 protein: CASSFGGQPYGYTF
V gene: TRBV19; J gene: TRBJ1-2; D gene: .; CDR3 DNA: TGTGCCAGTAGTACCGAGGCACCGAACTATGGCTACACCTTC; CDR3 protein: CASSTEAPNYGYTF
V gene: TRBV7-3; J gene: TRBJ2-7; D gene: .; CDR3 DNA: TGTGCCAGCAGCTTATCCGGACGGGATGAGCAGTACTTC; CDR3 protein: CASSLSGRDEQYF
V gene: TRBV9; J gene: TRBJ2-5; D gene: .; CDR3 DNA: TGTGCCAGCAGACGTGGCCTCGCCGGAGGGACCCAGTACTTC; CDR3 protein: CASRRGLAGGTQYF